The sequence of this T cell receptor beta chain was determined in a study of identical twins. This CDR3 comprises 16 residues. J was trimmed by 6 bases and V by 4 bases; bases with no gene match: 5. Per germline, CDR1 SGHRS and CDR2 YFSETQ. A single record per CDR3 protein comes from TCRdb applying MiXCR to the 5' RACE reads. Among 500,000 to 550,000 distinct CDR3 sequences listed, around 20% were seen once. In regard to this clonotype: Its specificity is not known.

Regarding the study as a whole: Whereas memory repertoires showed no such difference, abundant cord blood beta clonotypes carried fewer insertions.

Separately, the same data were catalogued under a study of yellow fever vaccine responses in identical twins.

The sequencing input was CD4+ T cells sorted from blood. The rearrangement joins TRBV5-1 to TRBJ2-2; 14 nucleotides line up with TRBD2. This clonotype originated in a woman between 18 and 29 years old in good health. CDR3 sequence: CASSRLAGGLSGELFF. In DNA, the CDR3 is TGCGCCAGCAGCAGACTAGCGGGGGGGCTGTCCGGGGAGCTGTTTTTT. Variable domain in full (rest from reference TRBV5-1 and TRBJ2-2): KAGVTQTPRYLIKTRGQQVTLSCSPISGHRSVSWYQQTPGQGLQFLFEYFSETQRNKGNFPGRFSGRQFSNSRSEMNVSTLELGDSALYLCASSRLAGGLSGELFFGEGSRLTVL.